What follows describes a single T cell receptor beta chain. The antigen is unknown. TCRdb processed the RACE reads anew with MiXCR; each CDR3 protein has one entry. The table includes tens of thousands of distinct CDR3 sequences, roughly 13% detected once. This specimen comes from a study of human T cells and chemical hapten exposure. Turning to the study itself: A patient group, mainly female, showed alopecia areata, totalis or universalis. Whole-study results and caveats: There was no change with DPC sensitization in TCRs above 1 in 1000 frequency. It was expanded TCRs that formed significantly more large CDR3 similarity clusters than controls did.

Time point noted: patch test 3, about 24 weeks after DPC sensitization. Treatment defined: therapeutic diphenylcyclopropenone sensitization with weekly scalp DPC. Here the sequenced sample was whole blood, taken in connection with sensitization to the hapten diphenylcyclopropenone (DPC). The sequence came from a woman between 50 and 59 years old with alopecia areata. Some clones in this sample may be carry-over from other donors' samples.

The CDR3 bases are TGTGCCAGCAGCCAAGACTCCCTAGGGCGGCCCCAGCATTTT. Its translation is CASSQDSLGRPQHF. The V and J genes are TRBV4-2 and TRBJ1-5; no reliable D call. The CDR3 covers 14 residues. Deletions cut 0 bases from V and 9 bases from J, with 12 bases between. The germline V gene has CDR1 LGHNA and CDR2 YNFKEQ.